This entry is about one TCR beta chain. TCRdb's copy holds only in-frame clones and misses some; the assay was immunoSEQ multiplex PCR. The sample carries some 110,000 clones, 65% to 80% recorded once. This sample is drawn from a study of PD-1 blockade in mismatch repair-deficient tumors. The CDR3 covers 14 residues. CDR1 and CDR2 (germline): SEHNR, FQNEAQ (reference sequence). Trimming stripped 5 bases from V and 5 bases from J, with 12 bases between. This rearrangement joins TRBV7-9 to TRBJ2-2; the D is unclear. Material: peripheral blood, obtained about 60 weeks after starting pembrolizumab. This TCR was recovered from an adult with mismatch repair-deficient cancer. For the CDR3, the DNA is TGTGCCAGCAGCCCGGAACGGGTTACCGGGGAGCTGTTTTTT. Protein product: CASSPERVTGELFF.